The next 8 T cell receptor beta chains were all read from a single sample in a study of cytomegalovirus exposure and HLA in healthy donors. PCR primers comprised 60 Vbeta and 13 Jbeta primers. Profiled with immunoSEQ multiplex PCR; TCRdb holds only in-frame clones, not every one. The sample has about 190,000 clones, roughly 79% seen once. Sequenced input: PBMCs. The receptors derive from a young woman in good health and CMV-seronegative.

About this clone: The junction departs from the called germline gene at one end, perhaps through a read error. The chain joins TRBV6-1 to TRBJ2-7; D is unclear. CDR1 MNHNS and CDR2 SASEGT come from the germline V gene. This CDR3 region has 12 residues. CDR3 DNA sequence: TGTGCCAGCAGTGAAGTTGGTCAGATTAGCAGCTTC. The encoded protein is CASSEVGQISSF.

The CDR3 loop is CASSLEGRGRQETQYF. The DNA of the CDR3 is TGTGCCAGCAGTTTGGAGGGCAGGGGGAGACAAGAGACCCAGTACTTC. The chain combines TRBV27 with TRBJ2-5; possible D gene TRBD1, 7 bases. V was shortened by 3 bases and J by 2 bases, with 16 bases between the two germline ends. The germline gives CDR1 MNHEY, CDR2 SMNVEV (reference sequence). The length of the CDR3 is 16 residues.

V gene TRBV5-1 combines with J gene TRBJ2-2; 7 positions agree with TRBD2. The germline V gene encodes CDR1 SGHRS and CDR2 YFSETQ. The CDR3 runs 17 residues. V shed 4 bases, J shed 0 bases, and the junction held 9 bases outside the gene matches. The CDR3 loop reads CASSKTTGGSNTGELFF. The CDR3 DNA is TGCGCCAGCAGCAAAACGACGGGGGGTTCGAACACCGGGGAGCTGTTTTTT. Combining the CDR3 with reference TRBV5-1 and TRBJ2-2 gives the whole variable domain KAGVTQTPRYLIKTRGQQVTLSCSPISGHRSVSWYQQTPGQGLQFLFEYFSETQRNKGNFPGRFSGRQFSNSRSEMNVSTLELGDSALYLCASSKTTGGSNTGELFFGEGSRLTVL.

The rearrangement joins TRBV6-6 to TRBJ2-5; possible D gene TRBD1, 5 bases. TRBJ2-7 explains the end of the DNA better; the J call may be wrong. This CDR3 is 12 amino acids long. CDR1 and CDR2 (germline): MNHNY, SVGAGI (reference sequence). CDR3: CASSHDSYEQYF. The CDR3 DNA reads as TGTGCCAGCAGTCACGACAGCTACGAGCAGTACTTC.

The rearrangement joins TRBV11-2 to TRBJ1-3, with D uncertain. Germline V gives CDR1 SGHAT, CDR2 FQNNGV. V was trimmed by 5 bases and J by 0 bases, leaving 11 bases between them. This CDR3 has 15 residues. The chain's CDR3 is CASSPGWISGNTIYF. CDR3 sequence (DNA): TGTGCCAGCAGCCCGGGATGGATCTCTGGAAACACCATATATTTT. Full variable domain (rest looked up from reference TRBV11-2 and TRBJ1-3): EAGVAQSPRYKIIEKRQSVAFWCNPISGHATLYWYQQILGQGPKLLIQFQNNGVVDDSQLPKDRFSAERLKGVDSTLKIQPAKLEDSAVYLCASSPGWISGNTIYFGEGSWLTVV.

The chain couples TRBV27 to TRBJ1-6; D uncertain. The length of the CDR3 is 15 residues. V was shortened by 6 bases and J by 0 bases, with 9 bases between the two germline ends. Germline CDR1 reads MNHEY; CDR2 reads SMNVEV (reference sequence). The DNA of the CDR3 is TGTGCCAGCAGCCCACTTAGCTCCTATAATTCACCCCTCCACTTT. Protein product: CASSPLSSYNSPLHF.

This clone was seen a few times. The chain couples TRBV27 to TRBJ2-1; 14 nucleotides line up with TRBD2. CDR1 is MNHEY and CDR2 is SMNVEV in the germline V gene (reference sequence). This CDR3 has 15 residues. The ends lost 5 bases at V and 10 bases at J; junction bases unmatched: 7. CDR3 sequence reads: CASSIRLAGGPEQFF. The CDR3 bases are TGTGCCAGCAGTATAAGACTAGCGGGGGGGCCGGAGCAGTTCTTC.

The rearrangement uses TRBV28 and TRBJ2-1; D possibly corresponds to TRBD1 (5 bases). Germline V CDR1 and CDR2: MDHEN, SYDVKM. This CDR3 spans 14 amino acids. V was trimmed by 10 bases and J by 0 bases, leaving 13 bases between them. The CDR3 DNA reads TGTGCCACCGTCGAAAGGGGCTCCTACAATGAGCAGTTCTTC. This encodes CATVERGSYNEQFF.